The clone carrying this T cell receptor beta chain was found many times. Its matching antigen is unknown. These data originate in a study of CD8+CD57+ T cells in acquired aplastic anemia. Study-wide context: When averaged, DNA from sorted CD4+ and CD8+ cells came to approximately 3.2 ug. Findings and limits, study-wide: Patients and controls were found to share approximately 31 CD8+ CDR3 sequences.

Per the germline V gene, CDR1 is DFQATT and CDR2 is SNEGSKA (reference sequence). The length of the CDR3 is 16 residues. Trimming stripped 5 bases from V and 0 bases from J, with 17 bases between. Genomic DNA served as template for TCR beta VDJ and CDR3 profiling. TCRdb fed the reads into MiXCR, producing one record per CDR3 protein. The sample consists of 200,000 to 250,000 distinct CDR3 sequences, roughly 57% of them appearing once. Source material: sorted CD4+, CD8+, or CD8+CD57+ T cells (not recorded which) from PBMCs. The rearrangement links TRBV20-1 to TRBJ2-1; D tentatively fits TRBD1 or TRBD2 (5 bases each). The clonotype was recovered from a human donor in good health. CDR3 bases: TGCAGTGCTTCCCCACGAGGGGCAAGCTCCTACAATGAGCAGTTCTTC. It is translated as CSASPRGASSYNEQFF.